The source of this T cell receptor beta chain is a study of cytomegalovirus exposure and HLA in healthy donors. Across the whole study: Prior work identified around 120 million unique TCR beta sequences in roughly 180 million T cells.

In regard to this clone: Its antigen is currently unknown.

The CDR3 runs to 17 residues. V was clipped by 3 bases and J by 0 bases, with 13 bases between them. Use of 60 Vbeta and 13 Jbeta primers characterized the PCR. Data came from immunoSEQ multiplex PCR; TCRdb stores just in-frame clones and leaves some out. The sample consists of 200,000 or so clones, around 79% of them appearing once. Findings of the study overall: Trimming of TCR beta V- and J-genes showed a link, identified in a later analysis, to a missense DCLRE1C variant. With DRB1 most and HLA-C fewest, TCR association rates differed between HLA loci in a later analysis. Prediction of most subjects' HLA-A and HLA-B alleles by TCR beta sequences was reportedly accurate.

This clonotype was sampled from a male donor in good health and CMV-seropositive. The chain carries TRBV5-3 and TRBJ1-6; D may be TRBD1 (5 bases). TRBV5-3 is an ORF, with its function uncertain. The specimen sequenced was PBMCs. CDR3: CARSWRDSSSYNSPLHF. Written as DNA, the CDR3 is TGTGCCAGAAGCTGGCGGGACTCGAGCTCCTATAATTCACCCCTCCACTTT.